This T cell receptor beta chain originates from a study of OX40 agonist ivuxolimab in advanced cancers. Study-wide results and caveats: CD4+ and CD8+ blood T cells expanded clonally by week 6 at 0.1 to 3.0 mg/kg.

This clone was counted between two and nine times. Its antigen is undetermined. Clones were sequenced by immunoSEQ multiplex PCR, and TCRdb holds only the in-frame ones, with some missing. The table lists some 51,000 clones, approximately 84% of them singletons, with approximately 14% in the top ten. CDR1 and CDR2 (germline): GTSNPN, SVGIG (reference sequence). This CDR3 contains 13 residues. Trimming pared 0 bases from V and 5 bases from J, leaving 10 bases between. Source: CD4+ or CD8+ T cells sorted from blood, taken in a trial of the OX40 agonist ivuxolimab. This sequence joins TRBV30 and TRBJ1-1; a possible D gene is TRBD1 (5 bases). The TCR sequence derives from an adult with an advanced solid tumor such as melanoma, head and neck, liver or kidney cancer. CDR3 DNA: TGTGCCTGGAGTGTACAGGTCTCAACTGAAGCTTTCTTT. Its protein product is CAWSVQVSTEAFF. Based on the CDR3 plus reference TRBV30 and TRBJ1-1, the full variable domain is SQTIHQWPATLVQPVGSPLSLECTVEGTSNPNLYWYRQAAGRGLQLLFYSVGIGQISSEVPQNLSASRPQDRQFILSSKKLLLSDSGFYLCAWSVQVSTEAFFGQGTRLTVV.